A selection of T cell receptor beta chains follows, all from one sample in a study of T cell responses to AZD1222 COVID-19 vaccine. Method: immunoSEQ multiplex PCR; TCRdb's copy keeps in-frame clones and lacks some. Of 95,000 to 150,000 clones listed, around 93% are singletons. The source was peripheral blood, collected 28 days after the second AZD1222 dose. These TCRs come from an adult who received the AZD1222 COVID-19 vaccine. Both conserved end residues are part of each CDR3. The D gene is left open where the match is weak. Only some rows state a clone size, as once, few, many or a class for expanded clones.

CDR3: CASSKDPRQGPNYEQYF; DNA: TGTGCCAGCAGCAAAGACCCACGACAGGGCCCTAACTACGAGCAGTACTTC; size: few; J: TRBJ2-7; V: TRBV7-9; D: TRBD1
CDR3: CASSRVTQYF; DNA: TGTGCCAGCAGCCGGGTGACCCAGTACTTC; size: -; J: TRBJ2-5; V: TRBV7-8; D: -
CDR3: CASSLEPGQNSPLHF; DNA: TGCGCCAGCAGCTTGGAACCGGGACAGAATTCACCCCTCCACTTT; size: -; J: TRBJ1-6; V: TRBV5-1; D: TRBD1
CDR3: CSVFAETGQGDGYTF; DNA: TGCAGCGTTTTCGCCGAAACGGGACAGGGTGACGGCTACACCTTC; size: -; J: TRBJ1-2; V: TRBV29-1; D: TRBD1
CDR3: CASSLFTGGGEKLFF; DNA: TGCGCCAGCAGCTTGTTCACCGGTGGGGGTGAAAAACTGTTTTTT; size: -; J: TRBJ1-4; V: TRBV5-1; D: -
CDR3: CATEHGPGGYSNQPQHF; DNA: TGTGCCACCGAGCACGGCCCCGGAGGATATAGCAATCAGCCCCAGCATTTT; size: -; J: TRBJ1-5; V: TRBV28; D: -
CDR3: CASSLYQPQHF; DNA: TGTGCCAGCAGCTTGTATCAGCCCCAGCATTTT; size: -; J: TRBJ1-5; V: TRBV5-8; D: -
CDR3: CASSLLGGQVSYGYTF; DNA: TGTGCCAGCAGCTTGCTTGGGGGGCAGGTCAGCTATGGCTACACCTTC; size: -; J: TRBJ1-2; V: TRBV5-4; D: -
CDR3: CASSQDPKAAAFF; DNA: TGCGCCAGCAGCCAAGATCCCAAGGCGGCAGCTTTCTTT; size: -; J: TRBJ1-1; V: TRBV4-1; D: -
CDR3: CASSEKTTYNEQFF; DNA: TGCGCCAGCAGTGAGAAGACAACCTACAATGAGCAGTTCTTC; size: once; J: TRBJ2-1; V: TRBV10-1; D: -
CDR3: CASSAQGLVSEQYF; DNA: TGTGCCAGCAGCGCACAGGGTCTAGTCTCCGAGCAGTACTTC; size: -; J: TRBJ2-7; V: TRBV9; D: -
CDR3: CASGGAGALSNQPQHF; DNA: TGTGCCAGCGGGGGGGCGGGGGCACTTAGCAATCAGCCCCAGCATTTT; size: -; J: TRBJ1-5; V: TRBV25-1; D: -
CDR3: CASSSDRGSEKLFF; DNA: TGTGCCAGCAGCTCAGACAGGGGATCTGAAAAACTGTTTTTT; size: -; J: TRBJ1-4; V: TRBV5-4; D: TRBD1
CDR3: CATSDPGEGANTGELFF; DNA: TGTGCCACCAGTGACCCCGGGGAGGGCGCGAACACCGGGGAGCTGTTTTTT; size: -; J: TRBJ2-2; V: TRBV24-1; D: TRBD2
CDR3: CASRATGHGNTEAFF; DNA: TGTGCCAGCAGAGCCACAGGACACGGAAACACTGAAGCTTTCTTT; size: -; J: TRBJ1-1; V: TRBV2; D: -
CDR3: CASSSREQGAENTEAFF; DNA: TGTGCCAGCAGTTCACGAGAACAGGGGGCTGAGAACACTGAAGCTTTCTTT; size: -; J: TRBJ1-1; V: TRBV27; D: TRBD1
CDR3: CASSPGTSNYEQYF; DNA: TGTGCCAGCTCACCCGGGACTAGCAACTACGAGCAGTACTTC; size: -; J: TRBJ2-7; V: TRBV18; D: TRBD2
CDR3: CASRERVGGYTF; DNA: TGTGCCAGCAGAGAGAGGGTTGGTGGCTACACCTTC; size: -; J: TRBJ1-2; V: TRBV6-5; D: -
CDR3: CASRPGRTGREETQYF; DNA: TGTGCCAGCAGACCGGGTAGGACAGGGCGAGAAGAGACCCAGTACTTC; size: -; J: TRBJ2-5; V: TRBV28; D: TRBD1
CDR3: CASRQRDPFNQPQHF; DNA: TGTGCCAGCAGACAACGGGACCCCTTCAATCAGCCCCAGCATTTT; size: -; J: TRBJ1-5; V: TRBV28; D: -
CDR3: CASSPRPDYGYTF; DNA: TGTGCCAGCAGCCCAAGGCCGGACTATGGCTACACCTTC; size: -; J: TRBJ1-2; V: TRBV6-5; D: -
CDR3: CASSYVTGGNNEQFF; DNA: TGTGCCAGCAGTTACGTGACAGGGGGAAACAATGAGCAGTTCTTC; size: -; J: TRBJ2-1; V: TRBV6-5; D: TRBD1
CDR3: CASSQEVGHMNTEAFF; DNA: TGCGCCAGCAGCCAAGAGGTGGGACATATGAACACTGAAGCTTTCTTT; size: -; J: TRBJ1-1; V: TRBV4-1; D: -
CDR3: CASSQGEGNTIYF; DNA: TGTGCCAGCAGCCAAGGGGAGGGAAACACCATATATTTT; size: few; J: TRBJ1-3; V: TRBV3-1/TRBV3-2; D: -
CDR3: CASRQNRRSPLHF; DNA: TGTGCCAGCAGACAGAACAGGCGTTCACCCCTCCACTTT; size: -; J: TRBJ1-6; V: TRBV28; D: -
CDR3: CASSLEDRTPLHF; DNA: TGTGCCAGCAGTTTGGAGGATAGGACACCCCTCCACTTT; size: -; J: TRBJ1-6; V: TRBV7-9; D: -
CDR3: CASSPTYFATNEKLFF; DNA: TGTGCCAGCTCACCAACGTATTTTGCAACTAATGAAAAACTGTTTTTT; size: -; J: TRBJ1-4; V: TRBV18; D: -
CDR3: CATSANTDRVYGYTF; DNA: TGTGCCACCAGTGCCAACACGGACAGGGTGTATGGCTACACCTTC; size: -; J: TRBJ1-2; V: TRBV24-1; D: TRBD1
CDR3: CASSQEGGSEAFF; DNA: TGTGCCAGCAGCCAAGAGGGAGGGAGTGAAGCTTTCTTT; size: -; J: TRBJ1-1; V: TRBV4-2; D: -
CDR3: CSVEPRLSTDTQYF; DNA: TGCAGCGTTGAGCCGCGCCTCTCCACAGATACGCAGTATTTT; size: -; J: TRBJ2-3; V: TRBV29-1; D: -
CDR3: CAISELTRSFYEQYF; DNA: TGTGCCATCAGTGAGTTGACTCGGTCCTTTTACGAGCAGTACTTC; size: -; J: TRBJ2-7; V: TRBV10-3; D: -
CDR3: CASSPGGDHQPQHF; DNA: TGTGCCAGCAGTCCAGGGGGCGACCATCAGCCCCAGCATTTT; size: -; J: TRBJ1-5; V: TRBV28; D: TRBD1
CDR3: CASSLSWVGATNEKLFF; DNA: TGTGCCAGCAGCTTAAGTTGGGTTGGGGCAACTAATGAAAAACTGTTTTTT; size: -; J: TRBJ1-4; V: TRBV7-9; D: -
CDR3: CATSRDLGGTGTDTQYF; DNA: TGTGCCACCAGCAGAGATCTCGGAGGAACCGGGACAGATACGCAGTATTTT; size: -; J: TRBJ2-3; V: TRBV15; D: -
CDR3: CASISWQGHTGELFF; DNA: TGTGCCAGTATCTCGTGGCAGGGTCACACCGGGGAGCTGTTTTTT; size: -; J: TRBJ2-2; V: TRBV19; D: -
CDR3: CSVALHPGTGIEAFF; DNA: TGCAGCGTTGCCCTGCATCCGGGTACAGGTATTGAAGCTTTCTTT; size: -; J: TRBJ1-1; V: TRBV29-1; D: -
CDR3: CASSIPGHLYNEQFF; DNA: TGTGCCAGTAGTATCCCGGGACACCTCTACAATGAGCAGTTCTTC; size: -; J: TRBJ2-1; V: TRBV19; D: -
CDR3: CSGSYNEQFF; DNA: TGCAGCGGATCTTACAATGAGCAGTTCTTC; size: -; J: TRBJ2-1; V: TRBV29-1; D: -
CDR3: CASSLVSGGASGYTF; DNA: TGTGCCAGCAGCTTGGTGTCAGGGGGGGCGAGCGGCTACACCTTC; size: few; J: TRBJ1-2; V: TRBV5-4; D: TRBD1
CDR3: CASGQGTNQPQHF; DNA: TGTGCCAGTGGACAGGGGACCAATCAGCCCCAGCATTTT; size: -; J: TRBJ1-5; V: TRBV19; D: TRBD1
CDR3: CASSLVSDTGELFF; DNA: TGTGCCAGCAGCCTAGTGAGTGACACCGGGGAGCTGTTTTTT; size: -; J: TRBJ2-2; V: TRBV3-1/TRBV3-2; D: -
CDR3: CSVGVGQGAQGYTF; DNA: TGCAGCGTGGGGGTCGGACAGGGGGCGCAGGGCTACACCTTC; size: once; J: TRBJ1-2; V: TRBV29-1; D: TRBD1
CDR3: CASSSGTSEIQWFF; DNA: TGTGCCAGCAGTTCGGGGACCTCTGAGATACAATGGTTCTTC; size: -; J: TRBJ2-1; V: TRBV6-2/TRBV6-3; D: -
CDR3: CASGGGPGNRVSPLHF; DNA: TGTGCCAGCGGGGGAGGGCCAGGGAATAGGGTTTCACCCCTCCACTTT; size: once; J: TRBJ1-6; V: TRBV2; D: -
CDR3: CASSSSDRGFRVYEQYF; DNA: TGTGCCAGCAGTTCCTCGGACAGGGGTTTCAGAGTCTACGAGCAGTACTTC; size: -; J: TRBJ2-7; V: TRBV27; D: TRBD1
CDR3: CASSAWGGETQYF; DNA: TGTGCCAGCAGCGCGTGGGGGGGAGAGACCCAGTACTTC; size: -; J: TRBJ2-5; V: TRBV11-1; D: TRBD2
CDR3: CASSQERSGGRETQYF; DNA: TGTGCCAGCAGCCAAGAACGTAGCGGGGGGAGAGAGACCCAGTACTTC; size: -; J: TRBJ2-5; V: TRBV3-1/TRBV3-2; D: TRBD2
CDR3: CASSLPGTSGGASTDTQYF; DNA: TGTGCCAGCAGCTTACCCGGGACTAGCGGGGGGGCTAGCACAGATACGCAGTATTTT; size: -; J: TRBJ2-3; V: TRBV5-6; D: TRBD2
CDR3: CASSTGIQPQHF; DNA: TGTGCCAGCAGTACGGGGATCCAGCCCCAGCATTTT; size: -; J: TRBJ1-5; V: TRBV6-5; D: -
CDR3: CATSREIGGALYGYTF; DNA: TGTGCCACCAGCAGAGAGATAGGGGGCGCATTATATGGCTACACCTTC; size: -; J: TRBJ1-2; V: TRBV15; D: TRBD1
CDR3: CAISENQETQYF; DNA: TGTGCCATCAGTGAAAACCAAGAGACCCAGTACTTC; size: -; J: TRBJ2-5; V: TRBV10-3; D: -
CDR3: CASSPLAGGTDTQYF; DNA: TGTGCCAGCTCACCGCTAGCGGGAGGGACAGATACGCAGTATTTT; size: -; J: TRBJ2-3; V: TRBV18; D: TRBD2
CDR3: CASSLRPGYYEQYF; DNA: TGTGCCAGCAGCTTACGGCCCGGGTATTACGAGCAGTACTTC; size: -; J: TRBJ2-7; V: TRBV7-8; D: -